This entry lists 4 T cell receptor beta chains sequenced from one sample in a study of T cell responses to AZD1222 COVID-19 vaccine. The data were produced by immunoSEQ multiplex PCR, yet TCRdb's version contains in-frame clones alone and is incomplete. Found here are about 120,000 clones, approximately 90% of them singletons; the top ten hold around 8.2%. The source was peripheral blood, collected 28 days after the second AZD1222 dose. The receptors were sampled from an adult who received the AZD1222 COVID-19 vaccine.

The rearrangement uses TRBV4-2 and TRBJ1-1; possibly TRBD1 for D (5 bases). Trimming took 0 bases from V and 10 from J, leaving 12 bases between them. The CDR3 has 13 amino acids. Per germline, CDR1 LGHNA and CDR2 YNFKEQ. The CDR3 loop is CASSQDREVGAFF. The CDR3, as DNA: TGTGCCAGCAGCCAAGACAGGGAGGTTGGAGCTTTCTTT.

The chain couples TRBV3-1 (or the pseudogene TRBV3-2) to TRBJ2-3; maybe TRBD2 (5 bases). The CDR3 has 14 amino acids. CDR1 and CDR2 (germline): LGHDT, YNNKEL (reference sequence). Trimming shortened V by 3 bases and J by 2 bases, and 9 bases separated the two germline ends. The CDR3 spells CASSHVGNTDTQYF. CDR3 DNA sequence: TGTGCCAGCAGCCATGTCGGGAACACAGATACGCAGTATTTT.

This chain uses TRBV6-5 with TRBJ1-2, with no clear D. The V and J ends lost 6 bases and 4 bases respectively, with 18 bases between them. The germline CDR1 and CDR2 sequences are MNHEY and SVGAGI. The CDR3 runs 15 residues. The CDR3 DNA reads TGTGCCAGCAGGATAAAGGACGAGAAAATCTATGGCTACACCTTC. Protein: CASRIKDEKIYGYTF.

The chain couples TRBV28 to TRBJ1-6; D not certain. The germline V gene encodes CDR1 MDHEN and CDR2 SYDVKM. This CDR3 has 15 residues. Trimming shortened V by 2 bases and J by 3 bases, and 8 bases separated the two germline ends. CDR3: CASSLAPYYNSPLHF. The CDR3 DNA follows: TGTGCCAGCAGTTTAGCCCCGTACTATAATTCACCCCTCCACTTT.